This entry lists 23 T cell receptor beta chains sequenced from one sample in a study of cytomegalovirus exposure and HLA in healthy donors (dated by TCRdb to 2016 to 2017). Libraries were built with the immunoSEQ multiplex PCR assay. For the multiplex PCR, a mixture combining 60 forward primers for TCR Vbeta segments and 13 reverse primers for TCR Jbeta segments was used. TCRdb obtained this table from immuneACCESS and retained in-frame rearrangements with V and J assigned. These tables miss some clones; where compared with another copy, unresolved V genes account for less than half of the shortfall, and the remainder is unexplained. For this sample there are around 97,000 clones; around two thirds appear just once. 2.5% to 4% of the sample rests with the top ten. The sequenced material came from PBMCs. The receptors were sampled from a woman between 50 and 59 years old in good health and CMV-seronegative.

The table lists this clone with a count of one. The chain joins TRBV7-2 to TRBJ1-4; weak D call: TRBD1 (5 bases). The V gene lost 3 bases and the J gene lost 8 bases, with 10 bases spanning the gap. The CDR3 contains 13 residues. The germline V gene encodes CDR1 SGHTA and CDR2 FQGNSA. CDR3 protein: CASSFQTGEKLFF. CDR3 nucleotides: TGTGCCAGCAGCTTTCAAACAGGAGAAAAACTGTTTTTT. Supplemented by reference TRBV7-2 and TRBJ1-4, the full variable domain reads GAGVSQSPSNKVTEKGKDVELRCDPISGHTALYWYRQSLGQGLEFLIYFQGNSAPDKSGLPSDRFSAERTGGSVSTLTIQRTQQEDSAVYLCASSFQTGEKLFFGSGTQLSVL.

The CDR3 reads CASSMAGGAGNIQYF. The CDR3 nucleotides are TGTGCCAGTAGTATGGCCGGGGGGGCAGGGAACATTCAGTACTTC. V gene TRBV19 combines with J gene TRBJ2-4; 8 nucleotides agree with TRBD2. CDR3 size: 15 residues. After removal of 3 bases from V and 7 bases from J, the junction contained 8 bases not matched to a gene. CDR1 LNHDA and CDR2 SQIVND come from the germline V gene (reference sequence). Looking up the rest from reference TRBV19 and TRBJ2-4 gives the full variable domain: DGGITQSPKYLFRKEGQNVTLSCEQNLNHDAMYWYRQDPGQGLRLIYYSQIVNDFQKGDIAEGYSVSREKKESFPLTVTSAQKNPTAFYLCASSMAGGAGNIQYFGAGTRLSVL.

The chain has TRBV7-8 and TRBJ1-1, with TRBD1 as a possible D gene (5 bases). The CDR3 spans 13 residues. The V and J ends lost 8 bases and 8 bases respectively, with 18 bases between them. The germline gives CDR1 SGHVS, CDR2 FQNEAQ. The CDR3 is CASRPPTDLEAFF. The CDR3 nucleotides read TGTGCCAGCCGACCCCCGACAGATCTAGAAGCTTTCTTT.

This clone has just a few counts. This chain uses TRBV7-2 with TRBJ2-7, with a weak D call TRBD2 (5 bases). Germline V gives CDR1 SGHTA, CDR2 FQGNSA. The V and J ends lost 1 base and 3 bases respectively, with 10 bases between them. The length of the CDR3 is 14 residues. CDR3 in DNA: TGTGCCAGCAGCTTAGGGGAGATAATCTACGAGCAGTACTTC. Protein product: CASSLGEIIYEQYF.

This chain's CDR3 is CASNLRQGGQPQHF. The CDR3 DNA sequence: TGTGCCAGCAACCTTCGACAGGGGGGTCAGCCCCAGCATTTT. The chain has TRBV6-5 and TRBJ1-5, with 9 bases that match TRBD1. This CDR3 spans 14 amino acids. Germline loops: CDR1 MNHEY, CDR2 SVGAGI. Trimming took 7 bases from V and 6 from J; bases not matched to a gene: 7.

The chain has TRBV19 and TRBJ2-5; D possibly corresponds to TRBD1 (7 bases). V lost 1 base and J 7 bases, leaving 13 bases between the germline ends. The germline CDR1 and CDR2 sequences are LNHDA and SQIVND (reference sequence). The CDR3 sequence is 14 residues long. CDR3 coding DNA: TGTGCCAGTAGTATAGCAGGGGGGCTAGGGACCCAGTACTTC. Translated, it gives CASSIAGGLGTQYF.

The V gene is TRBV18, the J gene TRBJ2-1; 8 bases line up with TRBD2. Germline values: CDR1 KGHSH, CDR2 LQKENI. The CDR3 contains 18 residues. The ends lost 2 bases at V and 2 bases at J; junction bases unmatched: 11. The CDR3 sequence is CASSPEESGLGAYNEQFF. The DNA for the CDR3 is TGTGCCAGCTCACCAGAAGAATCGGGACTAGGAGCCTACAATGAGCAGTTCTTC.

The chain couples TRBV30 to TRBJ1-1; possibly TRBD1 for D (5 bases). The V and J ends lost 0 bases and 0 bases respectively, with 14 bases between them. CDR1 GTSNPN and CDR2 SVGIG come from the germline V gene (reference sequence). The CDR3 is made up of 16 amino acids. The CDR3 loop reads CAWSVGAELMNTEAFF. As DNA, the CDR3 is TGTGCCTGGAGTGTTGGGGCAGAGCTAATGAACACTGAAGCTTTCTTT. The full variable domain, rest sourced from reference TRBV30 and TRBJ1-1, is SQTIHQWPATLVQPVGSPLSLECTVEGTSNPNLYWYRQAAGRGLQLLFYSVGIGQISSEVPQNLSASRPQDRQFILSSKKLLLSDSGFYLCAWSVGAELMNTEAFFGQGTRLTVV.

The chain is built from TRBV27 and TRBJ2-5, with D possibly TRBD2 on 6 matching bases. The J call is doubtful: the DNA matches TRBJ2-7 better. Germline-derived CDR1 and CDR2 are MNHEY and SMNVEV (reference sequence). The length of the CDR3 is 20 residues. In DNA form, the CDR3 reads TGTGCCAGCAGCCCTCTAGGAGGGGCCTTCCAGACCCATGGCTCCTACGAGCAGTACTTC. Its translation: CASSPLGGAFQTHGSYEQYF.

This sequence joins TRBV5-1 and TRBJ2-1; TRBD1 matches 12 bases. CDR1 SGHRS and CDR2 YFSETQ come from the germline V gene. This CDR3 region has 15 residues. V dropped 3 bases and J dropped 6; count of bases not matched to a gene: 4. CDR3 sequence (DNA): TGCGCCAGCAGCTCGGGACAGGGGGCCGTCAATGAGCAGTTCTTC. It codes for CASSSGQGAVNEQFF.

Comment on this clone: Distinct nucleotide sequences in the sample also encode this CDR3. V gene TRBV18 combines with J gene TRBJ2-1; 9 bases map to TRBD2. From germline, CDR1 is KGHSH and CDR2 LQKENI. The V gene end was trimmed by 2 bases and the J gene end by 4 bases; junction bases not matched to a gene: 3. The CDR3 sequence is 15 residues long. CDR3 DNA: TGTGCCAGCTCACCAGGACTAGCGTTATACAATGAGCAGTTCTTC. Encoded protein: CASSPGLALYNEQFF.

This clone was detected once. The V call is TRBV15, the J call TRBJ1-1; 7 nucleotides agree with TRBD1. The CDR3 spans 12 residues. In germline, CDR1 is LNHNV, CDR2 YYDKDF (reference sequence). The trim removed 3 bases at V and 11 bases at J, leaving 6 bases unmatched. The CDR3 loop reads CATSSPTGSAFF. CDR3 DNA: TGTGCCACCAGCAGCCCGACAGGGAGCGCTTTCTTT.

The table lists this clone with a few counts. This chain links TRBV7-6 with TRBJ2-2; 9 bases agree with TRBD1. This CDR3 has 14 residues. In germline, CDR1 is SGHVS, CDR2 FNYEAQ. Trimming removed 7 bases from V and 4 bases from J; junction bases left unmatched: 4. This CDR3 is CASIGTGSTGELFF. CDR3 nucleotides: TGTGCCAGCATCGGGACAGGGTCCACCGGGGAGCTGTTTTTT.

The chain joins TRBV15 to TRBJ1-4; the D is unclear. The CDR3 covers 13 residues. V was trimmed by 4 bases and J by 5 bases, leaving 8 bases between them. The germline V gene has CDR1 LNHNV and CDR2 YYDKDF (reference sequence). CDR3 in DNA: TGTGCCACCAGCAAAGATTTAAATGAAAAACTGTTTTTT. Translating gives CATSKDLNEKLFF.

Comment on this clone: An end of the junction differs from the germline gene, which may be a read error. This chain joins TRBV4-3 and TRBJ2-1; 10 nucleotides agree with TRBD2. CDR1 LGHNA and CDR2 YSLEER come from the germline V gene. The CDR3 is 19 residues long. The DNA of the CDR3 is TGCGCCAGCAGCGAAGACTTCGCCCTAGCGGGAGCCCGGAACAATGAGCAGTTCTTC. Translating gives CASSEDFALAGARNNEQFF.

V usage is TRBV6-1 and J usage is TRBJ1-1, with D perhaps TRBD1 (6 bases). CDR1 and CDR2 (germline): MNHNS, SASEGT. Between the trimmed V and J ends, which lost 2 bases and 5 bases, there was a span of 15 bases. The CDR3 spans 15 residues. The chain's CDR3 is CASSEQNREKTEAFF. The CDR3 bases are TGTGCCAGCAGTGAACAGAACAGGGAAAAGACTGAAGCTTTCTTT.

CDR3 DNA sequence: TGTGCCAGCAGCGAACTAGCGTTAACCTACGAGCAGTACTTC. Its protein is CASSELALTYEQYF. V gene TRBV6-1 combines with J gene TRBJ2-7, with TRBD2 matching over 7 bases. Looked up from germline, CDR1 is MNHNS and CDR2 is SASEGT. Trimming removed 6 bases from V and 2 bases from J; junction bases left unmatched: 7. CDR3 size: 14 residues.

The rearrangement links TRBV9 to TRBJ2-5; maybe TRBD2 (6 bases). The CDR3 totals 13 residues. V lost 4 bases and J 4 bases, leaving 11 bases between the germline ends. Germline V gene lookup returns CDR1 SGDLS and CDR2 YYNGEE. Here the CDR3 DNA reads TGTGCCAGCAGCCCTGCAGCGGGAGAGACCCAGTACTTC. This codes for CASSPAAGETQYF.

The rearrangement links TRBV18 to TRBJ1-6; D is unresolved. V lost 3 bases, J lost 8 bases, and 11 bases lay in between. Germline CDR1 reads KGHSH; CDR2 reads LQKENI. This CDR3 has 14 residues. The CDR3 DNA reads TGTGCCAGCTCACCGAGAGGGCGAGATTCACCCCTCCACTTT. Its translation: CASSPRGRDSPLHF.

The V and J genes are TRBV5-1 and TRBJ2-3; 14 positions agree with TRBD2. Germline CDR1 reads SGHRS; CDR2 reads YFSETQ. The CDR3 length is 15 residues. Losses at the gene ends were 4 bases for V and 11 bases for J; bases not matched to a gene: 9. CDR3: CASSEGTSGSGGQYF. CDR3 coding DNA: TGCGCCAGCAGCGAAGGGACTAGCGGGAGCGGTGGGCAGTATTTT.

This clone was seen a few times. The DNA of the CDR3 is TGTGCCAGTAGTATTGAGGCGGCAGGGCCCAAGAAACTGTTTTTT. Residues: CASSIEAAGPKKLFF. V gene TRBV19 combines with J gene TRBJ1-4, with D tentatively TRBD1 (5 bases). CDR3 size: 15 residues. Germline CDR1 reads LNHDA; CDR2 reads SQIVND (reference sequence). V was pared by 3 bases and J by 11 bases, with 19 bases between. The variable domain in full, with the rest retrieved from reference TRBV19 and TRBJ1-4, is DGGITQSPKYLFRKEGQNVTLSCEQNLNHDAMYWYRQDPGQGLRLIYYSQIVNDFQKGDIAEGYSVSREKKESFPLTVTSAQKNPTAFYLCASSIEAAGPKKLFFGSGTQLSVL.

The rearrangement uses TRBV29-1 and TRBJ1-2, with D perhaps TRBD1 (6 bases). The CDR3 contains 13 residues. Germline V gene data show CDR1 as SQVTM and CDR2 as ANQGSEA. The V gene lost 5 bases and the J gene lost 7 bases, with 17 bases spanning the gap. CDR3 region: CSVQLTGKAGYTF. CDR3 in DNA: TGCAGCGTTCAACTAACAGGGAAGGCTGGCTACACCTTC.

This sequence joins TRBV5-1 and TRBJ2-1; TRBD2 matches 14 bases. The germline V gene has CDR1 SGHRS and CDR2 YFSETQ. With V trimmed by 0 bases and J by 6 bases, 11 bases remained unmatched. The CDR3 covers 19 residues. Here the CDR3 reads CASSLEVGTSGRRGNEQFF. In DNA form, the CDR3 reads TGCGCCAGCAGCTTGGAGGTAGGGACTAGCGGGAGACGAGGCAATGAGCAGTTCTTC.